One and the same sample provided the 8 T cell receptor beta chains below, sequenced in a study of blood T cell repertoires in COVID-19. TCRdb's table, derived via immunoSEQ multiplex PCR, lists solely in-frame clones and lacks some. The sample lists 270,000 or so clones; approximately 87% were seen once. Sequencing was done on a sample of peripheral blood. Every receptor here comes from a woman in her 30s with COVID-19, enrolled during active disease.

This chain joins TRBV10-3 and TRBJ2-5; tentative D call: TRBD2 (5 bases). The CDR3 totals 13 residues. V lost 4 bases and J 3 bases, leaving 9 bases between the germline ends. Germline V lookup: CDR1 ENHRY, CDR2 SYGVKD. CDR3 coding DNA: TGTGCCATCAGTGGGTACGGGGAAGAGACCCAGTACTTC. It is translated as CAISGYGEETQYF.

The chain recombines TRBV2 with TRBJ2-1, with 8 positions matching TRBD2. J was trimmed by 5 bases and V by 6 bases; bases with no gene match: 12. Per germline, CDR1 SNHLY and CDR2 FYNNEI. This CDR3 region has 16 residues. CDR3 protein: CASSPFDSGANNEQFF. Written as DNA, the CDR3 is TGTGCCAGCAGCCCTTTTGATAGCGGGGCTAACAATGAGCAGTTCTTC.

The genes are TRBV25-1 and TRBJ2-7; 7 bases align to TRBD1. Germline V gene sequence: CDR1 MGHDK, CDR2 SYGVNS. The CDR3 totals 13 residues. CDR3 loop: CGPDRAFTYEQYF. CDR3 coding DNA: TGTGGGCCTGACAGGGCGTTTACCTACGAGCAGTACTTC.

J is TRBJ1-2 and V is TRBV28; no reliable D call. The CDR3 totals 13 residues. Germline CDR1 and CDR2: MDHEN and SYDVKM. Trimming left V 8 bases short and J 4 bases short, with 14 bases between. CDR3 sequence reads: CASEGARGYGYTF. CDR3 nucleotides: TGTGCCAGCGAAGGAGCGCGGGGCTATGGCTACACCTTC.

The chain recombines TRBV6-4 with TRBJ2-1; D perhaps matches TRBD2 (6 bases). The CDR3 consists of 14 residues. Germline V lookup: CDR1 MRHNA, CDR2 SNTAGT. Trimming removed 4 bases at V and 3 bases at J, with 10 bases between. The CDR3 spells CASSGGGNYNEQFF. CDR3 DNA sequence: TGTGCCAGCAGTGGGGGCGGGAACTACAATGAGCAGTTCTTC.

The chain links TRBV12-3 or TRBV12-4 to TRBJ1-2; D is unresolved. The CDR3 covers 12 residues. V lost 3 bases and J 8 bases, leaving 10 bases between the germline ends. The CDR3 loop reads CASSFWEEGYTF. DNA of the CDR3: TGTGCCAGCAGTTTTTGGGAGGAAGGCTACACCTTC.

This chain links TRBV5-1 with TRBJ2-2; 11 bases align to TRBD1. Germline CDR1 is SGHRS and CDR2 is YFSETQ. V lost 0 bases, J lost 7 bases, and 5 bases stayed unmatched. CDR3 length: 16 residues. CDR3 sequence (DNA): TGCGCCAGCAGCTTGGCCGGACAGGGGGCGGTCGGGGAGCTGTTTTTT. It is translated as CASSLAGQGAVGELFF.

This chain links TRBV6-5 with TRBJ1-5; TRBD1 is a possible D gene (5 bases). Germline CDR1 is MNHEY and CDR2 is SVGAGI. The CDR3 extends over 14 amino acids. V gave up 4 bases and J gave up 1 base, with 8 bases separating them. CDR3 nucleotides: TGTGCCAGCAGTTTGGGGGGGAGCAATCAGCCCCAGCATTTT. This sequence encodes CASSLGGSNQPQHF.